The entry that follows covers one T cell receptor beta chain sequence. Antigen specificity is unknown. A much larger clone differs by one base, so this may be a read error. This entry is derived from a study of T cells in Graves' hyperthyroidism and ophthalmopathy. Points from the study as a whole: Blood also carried most thyroid clonotypes expanded above 0.001.

The source material, RNA transcripts, was used to amplify TCR beta CDR3 regions. A first-round RT-PCR of the TCR CDR3 used the HTBI primer set. TCRdb processed the multiplex PCR reads anew with MiXCR; each CDR3 protein has one entry. The table shows about 420,000 distinct CDR3 sequences, with about an eighth occurring only once. The CDR3 is 14 residues long. Germline V gene lookup returns CDR1 MGHRA and CDR2 YSYEKL. With 0 bases removed from V and 1 base from J, the gap between germline ends came to 4 bases. This sequence originates from a woman younger than 35 with Graves' hyperthyroidism. Sequenced material: blood. The chain uses TRBV4-1 and TRBJ1-5; D unclear. This chain's CDR3 is CASSQDRSNQPQHF. CDR3 DNA sequence: TGCGCCAGCAGCCAAGATCGCAGCAATCAGCCCCAGCATTTT.